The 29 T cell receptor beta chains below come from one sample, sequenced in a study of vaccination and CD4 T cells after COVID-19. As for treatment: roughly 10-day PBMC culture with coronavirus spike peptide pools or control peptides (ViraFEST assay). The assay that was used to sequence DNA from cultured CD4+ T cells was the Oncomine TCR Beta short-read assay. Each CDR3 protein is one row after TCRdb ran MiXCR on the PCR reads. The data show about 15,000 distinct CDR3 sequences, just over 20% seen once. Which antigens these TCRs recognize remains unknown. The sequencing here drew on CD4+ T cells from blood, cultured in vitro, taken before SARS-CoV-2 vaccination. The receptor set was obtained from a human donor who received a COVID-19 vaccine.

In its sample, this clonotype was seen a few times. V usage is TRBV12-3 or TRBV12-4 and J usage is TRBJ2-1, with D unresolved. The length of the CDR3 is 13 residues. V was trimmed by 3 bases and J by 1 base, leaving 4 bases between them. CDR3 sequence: CASSFGSYNEQFF. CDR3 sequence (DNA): TGTGCCAGCAGTTTCGGTTCCTACAATGAGCAGTTCTTC.

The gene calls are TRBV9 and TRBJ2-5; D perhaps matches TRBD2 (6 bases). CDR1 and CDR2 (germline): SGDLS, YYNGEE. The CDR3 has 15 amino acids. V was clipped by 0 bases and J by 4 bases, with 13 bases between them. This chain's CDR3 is CASSVAQVRGETQYF. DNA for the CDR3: TGTGCCAGCAGCGTAGCGCAGGTGCGGGGAGAGACCCAGTACTTC.

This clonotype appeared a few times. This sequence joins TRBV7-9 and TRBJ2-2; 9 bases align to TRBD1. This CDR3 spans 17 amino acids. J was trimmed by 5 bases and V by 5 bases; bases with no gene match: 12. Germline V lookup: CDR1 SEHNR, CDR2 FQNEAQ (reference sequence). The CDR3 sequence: CASSTLRTGTGTGELFF. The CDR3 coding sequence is TGTGCCAGCAGCACGCTCCGCACCGGGACAGGGACCGGGGAGCTGTTTTTT.

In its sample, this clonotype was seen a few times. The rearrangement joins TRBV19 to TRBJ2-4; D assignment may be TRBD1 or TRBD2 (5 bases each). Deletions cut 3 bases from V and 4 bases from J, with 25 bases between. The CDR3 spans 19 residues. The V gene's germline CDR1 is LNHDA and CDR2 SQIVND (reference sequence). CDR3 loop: CASSIQHGAAETSKNIQYF. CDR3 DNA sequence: TGTGCCAGTAGTATCCAACATGGGGCAGCGGAGACTTCAAAAAACATTCAGTACTTC. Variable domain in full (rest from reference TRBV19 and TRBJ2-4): DGGITQSPKYLFRKEGQNVTLSCEQNLNHDAMYWYRQDPGQGLRLIYYSQIVNDFQKGDIAEGYSVSREKKESFPLTVTSAQKNPTAFYLCASSIQHGAAETSKNIQYFGAGTRLSVL.

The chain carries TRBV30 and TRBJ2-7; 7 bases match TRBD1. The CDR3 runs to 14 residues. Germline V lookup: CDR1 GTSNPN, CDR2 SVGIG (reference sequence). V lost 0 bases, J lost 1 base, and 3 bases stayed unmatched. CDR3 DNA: TGTGCCTGGAGTGTACTGGGACAGTCCTACGAGCAGTACTTC. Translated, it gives CAWSVLGQSYEQYF. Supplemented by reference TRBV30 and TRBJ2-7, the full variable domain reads SQTIHQWPATLVQPVGSPLSLECTVEGTSNPNLYWYRQAAGRGLQLLFYSVGIGQISSEVPQNLSASRPQDRQFILSSKKLLLSDSGFYLCAWSVLGQSYEQYFGPGTRLTVT.

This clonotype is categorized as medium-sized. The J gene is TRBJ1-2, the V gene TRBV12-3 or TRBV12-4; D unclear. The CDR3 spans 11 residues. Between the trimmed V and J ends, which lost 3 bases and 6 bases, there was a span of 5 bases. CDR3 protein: CASSFSNGYTF. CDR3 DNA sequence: TGTGCCAGCAGTTTCTCCAATGGCTACACCTTC.

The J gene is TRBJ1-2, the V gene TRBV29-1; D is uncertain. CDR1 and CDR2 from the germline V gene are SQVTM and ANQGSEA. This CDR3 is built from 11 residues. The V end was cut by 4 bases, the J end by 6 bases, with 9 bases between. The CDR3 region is CSVGQANGYTF. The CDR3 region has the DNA TGCAGCGTTGGGCAGGCCAATGGCTACACCTTC. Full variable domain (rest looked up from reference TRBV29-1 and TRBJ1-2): SAVISQKPSRDICQRGTSLTIQCQVDSQVTMMFWYRQQPGQSLTLIATANQGSEATYESGFVIDKFPISRPNLTFSTLTVSNMSPEDSSIYLCSVGQANGYTFGSGTRLTVV.

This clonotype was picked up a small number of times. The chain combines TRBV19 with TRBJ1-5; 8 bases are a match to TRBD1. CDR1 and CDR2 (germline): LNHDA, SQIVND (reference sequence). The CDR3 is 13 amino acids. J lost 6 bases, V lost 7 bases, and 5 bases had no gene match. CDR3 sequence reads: CASNGQGGQPQHF. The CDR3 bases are TGTGCCAGTAACGGACAGGGAGGTCAGCCCCAGCATTTT.

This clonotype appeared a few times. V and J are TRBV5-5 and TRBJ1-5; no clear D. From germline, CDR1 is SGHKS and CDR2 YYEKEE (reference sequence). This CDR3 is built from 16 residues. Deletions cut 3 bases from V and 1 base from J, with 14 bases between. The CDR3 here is CASSSDSTISNQPQHF. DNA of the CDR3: TGTGCCAGCAGCTCGGACTCCACCATAAGCAATCAGCCCCAGCATTTT. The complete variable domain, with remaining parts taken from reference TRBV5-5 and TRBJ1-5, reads DAGVTQSPTHLIKTRGQQVTLRCSPISGHKSVSWYQQVLGQGPQFIFQYYEKEERGRGNFPDRFSARQFPNYSSELNVNALLLGDSALYLCASSSDSTISNQPQHFGDGTRLSIL.

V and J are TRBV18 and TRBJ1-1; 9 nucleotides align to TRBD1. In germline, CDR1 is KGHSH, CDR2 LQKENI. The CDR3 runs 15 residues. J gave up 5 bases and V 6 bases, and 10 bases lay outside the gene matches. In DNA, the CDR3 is TGTGCCAGCTCCCCCGGGACAGGGTATGAGACTGAAGCTTTCTTT. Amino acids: CASSPGTGYETEAFF.

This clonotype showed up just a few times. The CDR3 loop is CAQSTSGNTIYF. The CDR3 bases are TGTGCACAGTCGACCTCTGGAAACACCATATATTTT. V is TRBV30 and J is TRBJ1-3; D remains ambiguous. CDR3 size: 12 residues. CDR1 GTSNPN and CDR2 SVGIG come from the germline V gene (reference sequence).

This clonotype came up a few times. The chain's CDR3 is CASSGMRGDQPQHF. The DNA for the CDR3 is TGTGCCAGCAGTGGGATGAGGGGGGACCAGCCCCAGCATTTT. The genes are TRBV2 and TRBJ1-5, with TRBD1 as a possible D gene (6 bases). The V gene's germline CDR1 is SNHLY and CDR2 FYNNEI. Trimming cost V 4 bases and J 7 bases, with 14 bases left between them. The CDR3 is 14 amino acids.

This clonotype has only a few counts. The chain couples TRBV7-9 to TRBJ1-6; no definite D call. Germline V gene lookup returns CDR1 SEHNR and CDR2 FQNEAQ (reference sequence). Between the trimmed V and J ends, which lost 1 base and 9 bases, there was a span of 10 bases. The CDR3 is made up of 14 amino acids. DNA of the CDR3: TGTGCCAGCAGCTTAGAGGGCGCGGGTTCACCCCTCCACTTT. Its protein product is CASSLEGAGSPLHF. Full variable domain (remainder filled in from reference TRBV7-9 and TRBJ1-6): DTGVSQNPRHKITKRGQNVTFRCDPISEHNRLYWYRQTLGQGPEFLTYFQNEAQLEKSRLLSDRFSAERPKGSFSTLEIQRTEQGDSAMYLCASSLEGAGSPLHFGNGTRLTVT.

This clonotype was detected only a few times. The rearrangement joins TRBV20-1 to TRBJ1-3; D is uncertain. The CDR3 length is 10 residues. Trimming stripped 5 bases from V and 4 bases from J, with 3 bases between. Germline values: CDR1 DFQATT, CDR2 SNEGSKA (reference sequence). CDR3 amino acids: CSASGNTIYF. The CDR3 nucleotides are TGCAGTGCTTCCGGAAACACCATATATTTT.

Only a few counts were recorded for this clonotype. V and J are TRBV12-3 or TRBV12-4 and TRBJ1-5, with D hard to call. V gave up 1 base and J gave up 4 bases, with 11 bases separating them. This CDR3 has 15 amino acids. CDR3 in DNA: TGTGCCAGCAGTTTAGGGGTAACGTCAAATCAGCCCCAGCATTTT. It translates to CASSLGVTSNQPQHF.

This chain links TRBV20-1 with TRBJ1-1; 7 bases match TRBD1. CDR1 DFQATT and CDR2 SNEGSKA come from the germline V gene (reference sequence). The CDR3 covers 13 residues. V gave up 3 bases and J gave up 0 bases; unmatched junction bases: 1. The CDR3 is CSARGTVNTEAFF. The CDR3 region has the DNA TGCAGTGCTAGGGGGACAGTGAACACTGAAGCTTTCTTT.

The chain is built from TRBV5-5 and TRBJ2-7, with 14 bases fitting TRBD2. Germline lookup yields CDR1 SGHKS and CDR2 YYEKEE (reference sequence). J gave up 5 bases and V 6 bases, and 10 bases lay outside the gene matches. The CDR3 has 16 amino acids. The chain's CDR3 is CASTLTGTSGGNEQYF. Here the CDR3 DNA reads TGTGCCAGCACCCTAACCGGGACTAGCGGGGGTAACGAGCAGTACTTC.

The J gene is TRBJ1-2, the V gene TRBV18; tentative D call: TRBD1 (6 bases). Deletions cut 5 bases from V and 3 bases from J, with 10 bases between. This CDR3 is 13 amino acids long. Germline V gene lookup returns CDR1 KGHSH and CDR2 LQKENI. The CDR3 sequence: CASSARGDYGYTF. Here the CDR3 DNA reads TGTGCCAGCTCAGCAAGGGGGGACTATGGCTACACCTTC.

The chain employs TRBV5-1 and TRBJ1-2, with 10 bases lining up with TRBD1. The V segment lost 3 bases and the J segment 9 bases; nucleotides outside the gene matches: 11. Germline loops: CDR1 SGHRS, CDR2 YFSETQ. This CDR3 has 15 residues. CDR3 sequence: CASSWTDRGFSSYTF. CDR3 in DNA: TGCGCCAGCAGCTGGACGGACAGGGGGTTCTCAAGCTACACCTTC.

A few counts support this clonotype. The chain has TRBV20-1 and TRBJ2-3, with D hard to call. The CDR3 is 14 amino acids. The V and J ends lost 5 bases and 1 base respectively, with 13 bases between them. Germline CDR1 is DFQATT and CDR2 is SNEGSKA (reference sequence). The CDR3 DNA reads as TGCAGTGCTCGAACTAATCGAGGCACAGATACGCAGTATTTT. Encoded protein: CSARTNRGTDTQYF.

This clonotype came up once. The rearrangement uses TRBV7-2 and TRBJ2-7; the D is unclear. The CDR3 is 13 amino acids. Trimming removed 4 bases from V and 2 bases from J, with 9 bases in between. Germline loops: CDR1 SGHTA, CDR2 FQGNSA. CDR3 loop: CASSSGQPYEQYF. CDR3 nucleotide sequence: TGTGCCAGCAGCTCAGGTCAGCCCTACGAGCAGTACTTC. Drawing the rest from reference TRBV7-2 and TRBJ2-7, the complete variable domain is GAGVSQSPSNKVTEKGKDVELRCDPISGHTALYWYRQSLGQGLEFLIYFQGNSAPDKSGLPSDRFSAERTGGSVSTLTIQRTQQEDSAVYLCASSSGQPYEQYFGPGTRLTVT.

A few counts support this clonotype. The CDR3 region has the DNA TGCGCCAGCAGCTTGTCGTGGGACAGGGTCTACGAGCAGTACTTC. It codes for CASSLSWDRVYEQYF. The V gene is TRBV5-1, the J gene TRBJ2-7; 9 bases line up with TRBD1. The CDR3 is 15 amino acids. The V gene's germline CDR1 is SGHRS and CDR2 YFSETQ. Unmatched junction bases numbered 5, after V lost 1 base and J lost 3 bases.

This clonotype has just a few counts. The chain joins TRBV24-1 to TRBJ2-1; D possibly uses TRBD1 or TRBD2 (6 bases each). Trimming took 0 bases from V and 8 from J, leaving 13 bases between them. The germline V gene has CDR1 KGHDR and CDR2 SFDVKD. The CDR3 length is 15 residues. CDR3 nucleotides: TGTGCCACCAGTGATTTGTCAGGGGAGGTCGATGAGCAGTTCTTC. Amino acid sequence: CATSDLSGEVDEQFF.

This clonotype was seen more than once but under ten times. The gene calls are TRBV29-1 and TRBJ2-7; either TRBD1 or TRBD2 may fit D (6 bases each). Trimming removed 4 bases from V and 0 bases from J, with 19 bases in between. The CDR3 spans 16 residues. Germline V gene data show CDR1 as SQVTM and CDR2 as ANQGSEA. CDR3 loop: CSVGPGGRENSYEQYF. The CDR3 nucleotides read TGCAGCGTTGGGCCCGGGGGCAGGGAGAACTCCTACGAGCAGTACTTC.

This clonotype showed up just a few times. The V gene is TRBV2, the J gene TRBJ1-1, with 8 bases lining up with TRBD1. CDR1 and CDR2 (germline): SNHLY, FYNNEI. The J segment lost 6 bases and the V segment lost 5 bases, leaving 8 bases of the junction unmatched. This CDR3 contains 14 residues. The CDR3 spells CASSLDRVGSEAFF. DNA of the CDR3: TGTGCCAGCAGTCTGGACAGGGTTGGGTCTGAAGCTTTCTTT.

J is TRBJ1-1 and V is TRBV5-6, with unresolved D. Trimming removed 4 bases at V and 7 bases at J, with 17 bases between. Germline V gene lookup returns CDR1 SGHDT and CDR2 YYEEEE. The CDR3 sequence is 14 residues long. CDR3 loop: CASSPGRSGSEAFF. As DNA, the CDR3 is TGTGCCAGCAGCCCCGGGCGGTCCGGGAGTGAAGCTTTCTTT.

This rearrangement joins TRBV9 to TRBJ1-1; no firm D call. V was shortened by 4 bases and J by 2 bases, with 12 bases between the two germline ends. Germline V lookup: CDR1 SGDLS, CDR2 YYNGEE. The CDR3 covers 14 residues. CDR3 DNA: TGTGCCAGCAGCCGCCAGGCAGTTAACACTGAAGCTTTCTTT. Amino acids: CASSRQAVNTEAFF.

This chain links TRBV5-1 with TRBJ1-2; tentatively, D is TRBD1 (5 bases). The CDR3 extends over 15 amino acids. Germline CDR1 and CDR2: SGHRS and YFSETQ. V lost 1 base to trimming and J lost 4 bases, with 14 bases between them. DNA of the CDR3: TGCGCCAGCAGCTTGATTCCAGGGATCGGCTATGGCTACACCTTC. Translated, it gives CASSLIPGIGYGYTF.

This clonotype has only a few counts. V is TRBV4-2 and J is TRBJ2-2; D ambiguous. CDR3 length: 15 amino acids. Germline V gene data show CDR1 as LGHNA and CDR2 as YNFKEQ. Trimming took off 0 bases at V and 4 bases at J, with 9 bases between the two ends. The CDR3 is CASSQDKASTGELFF. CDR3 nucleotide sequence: TGTGCCAGCAGCCAAGATAAGGCCTCCACCGGGGAGCTGTTTTTT.